The 10 T cell receptor beta chains listed next were all sequenced from one sample in a study of cytomegalovirus exposure and HLA in healthy donors. The PCR made use of 60 Vbeta and 13 Jbeta primers. The table came from immunoSEQ multiplex PCR; TCRdb's copy has only in-frame clones and leaves some out. The table records over 150,000 clones, approximately 79% of them present only once. Sequenced: PBMCs. The receptors were sampled from a woman in her late teens or twenties in good health and CMV-seronegative.

The chain carries TRBV7-8 and TRBJ2-7, with a weak D call TRBD2 (5 bases). CDR1 and CDR2 (germline): SGHVS, FQNEAQ. V gave up 2 bases and J gave up 7 bases, with 6 bases separating them. The CDR3 is made up of 11 amino acids. The CDR3 here is CASSLSGEQYF. CDR3 nucleotide sequence: TGTGCCAGCAGCTTATCGGGGGAGCAGTACTTC. Together with reference TRBV7-8 and TRBJ2-7, the CDR3 gives the full variable domain: GAGVSQSPRYKVAKRGQDVALRCDPISGHVSLFWYQQALGQGPEFLTYFQNEAQLDKSGLPSDRFFAERPEGSVSTLKIQRTQQEDSAVYLCASSLSGEQYFGPGTRLTVT.

A note on this clone: The junction and the germline gene differ at one end; a read error may be behind it. V gene TRBV5-4 combines with J gene TRBJ2-1; 10 nucleotides align to TRBD1. Germline lookup yields CDR1 SGHNT and CDR2 YYREEE (reference sequence). The CDR3 extends over 18 amino acids. The CDR3 sequence: CASSLGGQGRVYGNEQFF. In DNA, the CDR3 is TGTGCCAGCAGCTTGGGGGGACAGGGGAGGGTTTACGGCAATGAGCAATTCTTC.

The V and J genes are TRBV28 and TRBJ2-7, with no clear D. Trimming removed 1 base from V and 2 bases from J, with 21 bases in between. Germline V gene lookup returns CDR1 MDHEN and CDR2 SYDVKM. This CDR3 comprises 18 residues. CDR3 nucleotide sequence: TGTGCCAGCAGTTTATTAACCCTCGGGTTCCGAGCCACCTACGAGCAGTACTTC. As protein: CASSLLTLGFRATYEQYF.

This rearrangement joins TRBV9 to TRBJ2-7; D is possibly TRBD1 (6 bases). CDR3 length equals 14 residues. The V gene's germline CDR1 is SGDLS and CDR2 YYNGEE. The V gene lost 0 bases and the J gene lost 1 base, with 8 bases spanning the gap. CDR3 in DNA: TGTGCCAGCAGCGTAGGGGGGCGATCCTACGAGCAGTACTTC. Translating it yields CASSVGGRSYEQYF.

The chain couples TRBV6-5 to TRBJ2-3; D remains unclear. This CDR3 has 13 amino acids. Germline V CDR1 and CDR2: MNHEY, SVGAGI. Trimming pared 4 bases from V and 0 bases from J, leaving 5 bases between. CDR3 coding DNA: TGTGCCAGCAGTTCGACTAGCACAGATACGCAGTATTTT. It translates to CASSSTSTDTQYF.

The rearrangement uses TRBV7-9 and TRBJ2-7, with D unresolved. The CDR3 runs 14 residues. The V end was cut by 2 bases, the J end by 3 bases, with 11 bases between. Per the germline V gene, CDR1 is SEHNR and CDR2 is FQNEAQ (reference sequence). The CDR3 DNA reads as TGTGCCAGCAGCTTATTAATTCTAGGCTACGAGCAGTACTTC. This translates into CASSLLILGYEQYF. Full variable domain (outside the CDR3, taken from reference TRBV7-9 and TRBJ2-7): DTGVSQNPRHKITKRGQNVTFRCDPISEHNRLYWYRQTLGQGPEFLTYFQNEAQLEKSRLLSDRFSAERPKGSFSTLEIQRTEQGDSAMYLCASSLLILGYEQYFGPGTRLTVT.

The chain carries TRBV28 and TRBJ2-3; TRBD1 is a possible D gene (5 bases). There are 11 residues in the CDR3. The V gene lost 5 bases and the J gene lost 11 bases, with 11 bases spanning the gap. Germline CDR1 MDHEN, CDR2 SYDVKM. The CDR3 DNA reads as TGTGCCAGCAGTGAGATGCAGGGGCAGTATTTT. Translation: CASSEMQGQYF.

V and J are TRBV28 and TRBJ2-3; TRBD1 matches at 7 bases. The CDR3 sequence is 15 residues long. With 5 bases clipped from V and 2 bases from J, the junction kept 7 bases outside the gene matches. Germline CDR1 reads MDHEN; CDR2 reads SYDVKM. The CDR3 DNA follows: TGTGCCAGCAGTATCCAGACAGGGTTCACAGATACGCAGTATTTT. Translation: CASSIQTGFTDTQYF.

Of note for this clone: Other DNA sequences in the same sample also yield this CDR3. The chain is built from TRBV7-3 and TRBJ2-1; TRBD2 matches at 8 bases. CDR3 length: 13 amino acids. Looked up from germline, CDR1 is SGHTA and CDR2 is FQGTGA. V trimming: 5 bases; J trimming: 9 bases; junction bases outside the gene matches: 6. The CDR3 loop is CASSLGLASEQFF. CDR3 bases: TGTGCCAGCAGCCTCGGACTAGCCAGTGAGCAGTTCTTC.

V gene TRBV18 combines with J gene TRBJ1-1, with D tentatively TRBD1 (6 bases). This CDR3 has 15 residues. Germline V CDR1 and CDR2: KGHSH, LQKENI. Trimming shortened V by 6 bases and J by 1 base, and 15 bases separated the two germline ends. This CDR3 is CASSKATGSNTEAFF. Here the CDR3 DNA reads TGTGCCAGCTCCAAAGCAACAGGGTCGAACACTGAAGCTTTCTTT.